Each of the 23 T cell receptor beta chains below was sequenced from the same sample in a study of blood T cell repertoires in COVID-19. Some clones are missing from TCRdb's copy, which holds only in-frame ones; the method was immunoSEQ multiplex PCR. The data contain about 220,000 clones, 65% to 90% of them seen just once; the ten biggest clones take up more than 9%. Sample: peripheral blood. The receptors derive from a man aged 45-65 years with active or convalescent COVID-19.

The chain links TRBV6-5 to TRBJ1-3, with D possibly TRBD1 on 5 matching bases. Trimming removed 6 bases at V and 0 bases at J, with 12 bases between. This CDR3 has 15 residues. CDR1 and CDR2 from the germline V gene are MNHEY and SVGAGI. Here the CDR3 DNA reads TGTGCCAGCAGATCACAGGTGAACTCTGGAAACACCATATATTTT. Its translation is CASRSQVNSGNTIYF.

The gene calls are TRBV5-1 and TRBJ1-1; 8 bases line up with TRBD1. The CDR3 covers 14 residues. Germline-derived CDR1 and CDR2 are SGHRS and YFSETQ. Germline trimming cut 4 bases from V and 1 base from J; bases unmatched to any gene: 3. CDR3 DNA: TGCGCCAGCAGCGGTACAGGGGGGAACACTGAAGCTTTCTTT. It codes for CASSGTGGNTEAFF.

The chain links TRBV11-2 to TRBJ1-1; D is perhaps TRBD1 (6 bases). From germline, CDR1 is SGHAT and CDR2 FQNNGV. The CDR3 length is 13 residues. The V end was cut by 5 bases, the J end by 4 bases, with 11 bases between. The CDR3 coding sequence is TGTGCCAGCAGCCCCTCAGGGGCCACTGAAGCTTTCTTT. This translates into CASSPSGATEAFF.

DNA for the CDR3: TGTGCCACCAGGGACAGGGCGGATCAGCCCCAGCATTTT. Its translation: CATRDRADQPQHF. The rearrangement uses TRBV19 and TRBJ1-5; 9 bases are a match to TRBD1. CDR3 length: 13 amino acids. Per the germline V gene, CDR1 is LNHDA and CDR2 is SQIVND (reference sequence). After removal of 10 bases from V and 5 bases from J, the junction contained 6 bases not matched to a gene.

A single count supports this clone. The V and J genes are TRBV28 and TRBJ1-1; no firm D call. V was shortened by 2 bases and J by 1 base, with 2 bases between the two germline ends. Germline-derived CDR1 and CDR2 are MDHEN and SYDVKM. The CDR3 consists of 12 residues. The DNA of the CDR3 is TGTGCCAGCAGTTTACAGAACACTGAAGCTTTCTTT. As protein: CASSLQNTEAFF.

This clone has a single count. J is TRBJ2-7 and V is TRBV19, with TRBD1 identical over 7 bases. This CDR3 has 15 residues. The ends lost 4 bases at V and 2 bases at J; junction bases unmatched: 8. CDR1 LNHDA and CDR2 SQIVND come from the germline V gene (reference sequence). CDR3 in amino acids: CASSSDRAIAYEQYF. CDR3 DNA sequence: TGTGCCAGTAGTAGCGACAGGGCGATTGCCTACGAGCAGTACTTC.

The rearrangement links TRBV5-1 to TRBJ2-3; D might be TRBD1 (5 bases). V lost 4 bases and J lost 1, with 7 bases in between. CDR3 length equals 13 residues. The germline gives CDR1 SGHRS, CDR2 YFSETQ. The CDR3: CASSPQGTDTQYF. The CDR3 DNA reads as TGCGCCAGCAGCCCACAGGGCACAGATACGCAGTATTTT. The variable domain in full, with the rest retrieved from reference TRBV5-1 and TRBJ2-3, is KAGVTQTPRYLIKTRGQQVTLSCSPISGHRSVSWYQQTPGQGLQFLFEYFSETQRNKGNFPGRFSGRQFSNSRSEMNVSTLELGDSALYLCASSPQGTDTQYFGPGTRLTVL.

The genes are TRBV5-1 and TRBJ1-1; tentative D call: TRBD1 (6 bases). The CDR3 extends over 14 amino acids. Germline CDR1 reads SGHRS; CDR2 reads YFSETQ. Trimming took 5 bases from V and 2 from J, leaving 13 bases between them. For the CDR3, the DNA is TGCGCCAGCAGACCCGGGACACCAAACACTGAAGCTTTCTTT. The encoded protein is CASRPGTPNTEAFF. Looking up the rest from reference TRBV5-1 and TRBJ1-1 gives the full variable domain: KAGVTQTPRYLIKTRGQQVTLSCSPISGHRSVSWYQQTPGQGLQFLFEYFSETQRNKGNFPGRFSGRQFSNSRSEMNVSTLELGDSALYLCASRPGTPNTEAFFGQGTRLTVV.

This clone was counted only a few times. This chain links TRBV10-2 with TRBJ1-6; D gene unclear. This CDR3 has 13 residues. V gave up 7 bases and J gave up 2 bases, with 6 bases separating them. Germline V gene data show CDR1 as WSHSY and CDR2 as SAAADI. The CDR3 here is CASTSAYNSPLHF. DNA of the CDR3: TGCGCCAGCACCAGTGCCTATAATTCACCCCTCCACTTT.

The V and J genes are TRBV18 and TRBJ1-1, with D hard to call. CDR3 length: 12 amino acids. Trimming took 2 bases from V and 4 from J, leaving 5 bases between them. Germline CDR1 reads KGHSH; CDR2 reads LQKENI. CDR3 nucleotides: TGTGCCAGCTCACCATTGGCCACTGAAGCTTTCTTT. As protein: CASSPLATEAFF.

The chain employs TRBV7-8 and TRBJ2-7; 12 bases agree with TRBD2. CDR3 size: 16 residues. The germline V gene has CDR1 SGHVS and CDR2 FQNEAQ. Unmatched junction bases numbered 11, after V lost 8 bases and J lost 3 bases. CDR3 nucleotide sequence: TGTGCCAGCCGAAAAGCGACTAGCGGGGGCTACTACGAGCAGTACGTC. This encodes CASRKATSGGYYEQYV.

This chain joins TRBV4-2 and TRBJ2-3; TRBD2 is a possible D gene (7 bases). The CDR3 consists of 18 residues. V was clipped by 0 bases and J by 3 bases, with 19 bases between them. The germline V gene encodes CDR1 LGHNA and CDR2 YNFKEQ. CDR3 sequence: CASSQEYRGAPVTDTQYF. CDR3 DNA: TGTGCCAGCAGCCAAGAGTACCGGGGGGCCCCTGTGACAGATACGCAGTATTTT.

This clone has only one observation. V gene TRBV6-5 combines with J gene TRBJ2-2; D is unclear. The germline CDR1 and CDR2 sequences are MNHEY and SVGAGI. The V and J ends lost 6 bases and 2 bases respectively, with 7 bases between them. The CDR3 totals 13 residues. CDR3 protein: CASRWSNTGELFF. The CDR3 bases are TGTGCCAGCAGGTGGAGTAACACCGGGGAGCTGTTTTTT.

This chain links TRBV5-4 with TRBJ2-6; D remains ambiguous. The V gene's germline CDR1 is SGHNT and CDR2 YYREEE (reference sequence). V was cut by 2 bases and J by 0 bases, with 3 bases left in between. There are 14 residues in the CDR3. DNA of the CDR3: TGTGCCAGCAGCTTCTCCTCTGGGGCCAACGTCCTGACTTTC. It specifies CASSFSSGANVLTF.

J is TRBJ1-6 and V is TRBV4-3; 7 positions agree with TRBD1. CDR3 length: 16 amino acids. V was pared by 0 bases and J by 9 bases, with 8 bases of the junction left unmatched. Germline V CDR1 and CDR2: LGHNA, YSLEER. The CDR3 DNA reads TGCGCCAGCAGCCAAGATTTCGGACAGGCACCTTCACCCCTCCACTTT. Translated: CASSQDFGQAPSPLHF.

V gene TRBV28 combines with J gene TRBJ2-5; D may be TRBD1 (6 bases). The V gene's germline CDR1 is MDHEN and CDR2 SYDVKM. Trimming left V 5 bases short and J 5 bases short, with 15 bases between. The CDR3 is 14 residues long. The CDR3 DNA reads TGTGCCAGCAGTACCCCTGGACAGACGGAGACCCAGTACTTC. Encoded protein: CASSTPGQTETQYF.

The V call is TRBV10-3, the J call TRBJ1-2, with D possibly matching TRBD1 (5 bases). The CDR3 extends over 14 amino acids. Germline CDR1 reads ENHRY; CDR2 reads SYGVKD. V lost 6 bases, J lost 2 bases, and 13 bases lay in between. Here the CDR3 reads CAIRTGTENYGYTF. CDR3 sequence (DNA): TGTGCCATCAGGACCGGGACTGAGAACTATGGCTACACCTTC.

The chain couples TRBV19 to TRBJ1-2; 8 bases are a match to TRBD1. The CDR3 runs 14 residues. Per the germline V gene, CDR1 is LNHDA and CDR2 is SQIVND (reference sequence). V dropped 8 bases and J dropped 3; count of bases not matched to a gene: 8. The DNA of the CDR3 is TGTGCCAGTCGGACTGGACAGGGACACTATGGCTACACCTTC. Translating it yields CASRTGQGHYGYTF.

The rearrangement links TRBV12-3 or TRBV12-4 to TRBJ1-4, with 7 bases matching TRBD1. With 10 bases clipped from V and 1 base from J, the junction kept 3 bases outside the gene matches. The CDR3 has 13 amino acids. For the CDR3, the DNA is TGTGCCATCCGGACAGGAACTAATGAAAAACTGTTTTTT. Translated, it gives CAIRTGTNEKLFF.

The count of this clone is one. The chain combines TRBV19 with TRBJ1-4; D call uncertain. This CDR3 region has 14 residues. Germline values: CDR1 LNHDA, CDR2 SQIVND (reference sequence). V was clipped by 6 bases and J by 0 bases, with 8 bases between them. CDR3 amino acids: CASSLLATNEKLFF. The CDR3 DNA reads TGTGCCAGTAGCCTTTTAGCAACTAATGAAAAACTGTTTTTT.

V gene TRBV29-1 combines with J gene TRBJ1-1, with a possible D match to TRBD1 (5 bases). Trimming removed 3 bases from V and 5 bases from J, with 10 bases in between. CDR1 and CDR2 from the germline V gene are SQVTM and ANQGSEA. The CDR3 loop spans 12 amino acids. The CDR3 loop is CSVDRDRTEAFF. The CDR3 DNA reads as TGCAGCGTTGACAGGGATAGGACTGAAGCTTTCTTT.

The V gene is TRBV7-2, the J gene TRBJ1-2; no clear D. The ends were cut back, 3 bases at V and 6 bases at J, with 14 bases in the middle. Germline V CDR1 and CDR2: SGHTA, FQGNSA. The CDR3 covers 14 residues. DNA for the CDR3: TGTGCCAGCAGCTTCGGGTCCTCGGGGAATGGCTACACCTTC. Translated: CASSFGSSGNGYTF.

The chain links TRBV20-1 to TRBJ1-2; a possible D gene is TRBD1 (5 bases). Looked up from germline, CDR1 is DFQATT and CDR2 is SNEGSKA (reference sequence). Trimming removed 3 bases at V and 0 bases at J, with 11 bases between. The CDR3 extends over 14 amino acids. The CDR3 reads CSASAGPANYGYTF. CDR3 coding DNA: TGCAGTGCTAGTGCAGGGCCGGCTAACTATGGCTACACCTTC.